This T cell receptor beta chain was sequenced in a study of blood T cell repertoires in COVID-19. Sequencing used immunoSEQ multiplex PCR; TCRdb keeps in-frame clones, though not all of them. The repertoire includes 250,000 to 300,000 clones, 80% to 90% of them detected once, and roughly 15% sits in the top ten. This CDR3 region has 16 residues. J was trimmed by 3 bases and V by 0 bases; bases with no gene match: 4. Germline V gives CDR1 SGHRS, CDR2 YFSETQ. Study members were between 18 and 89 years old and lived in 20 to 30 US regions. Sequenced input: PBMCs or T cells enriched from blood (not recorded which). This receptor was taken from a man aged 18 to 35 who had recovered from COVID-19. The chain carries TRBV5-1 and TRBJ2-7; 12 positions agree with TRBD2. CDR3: CASSLGRTSGDYEQYF. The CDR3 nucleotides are TGCGCCAGCAGCTTGGGGAGGACTAGCGGGGACTACGAGCAGTACTTC.